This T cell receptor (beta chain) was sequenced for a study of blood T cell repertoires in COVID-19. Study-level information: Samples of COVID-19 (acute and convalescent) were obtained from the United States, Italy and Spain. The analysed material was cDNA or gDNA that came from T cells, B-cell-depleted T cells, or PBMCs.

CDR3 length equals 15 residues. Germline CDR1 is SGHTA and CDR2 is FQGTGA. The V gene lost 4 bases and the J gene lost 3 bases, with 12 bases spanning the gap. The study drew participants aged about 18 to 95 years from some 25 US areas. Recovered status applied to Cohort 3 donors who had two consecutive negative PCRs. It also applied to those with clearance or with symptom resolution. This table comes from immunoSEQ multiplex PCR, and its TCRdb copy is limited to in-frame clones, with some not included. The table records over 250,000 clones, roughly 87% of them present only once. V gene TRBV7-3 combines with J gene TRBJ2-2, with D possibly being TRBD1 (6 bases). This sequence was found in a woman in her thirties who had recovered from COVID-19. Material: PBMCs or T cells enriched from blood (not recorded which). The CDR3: CASSSGTRDTGELFF. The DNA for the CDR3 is TGTGCCAGCAGCTCCGGGACACGAGACACCGGGGAGCTGTTTTTT.